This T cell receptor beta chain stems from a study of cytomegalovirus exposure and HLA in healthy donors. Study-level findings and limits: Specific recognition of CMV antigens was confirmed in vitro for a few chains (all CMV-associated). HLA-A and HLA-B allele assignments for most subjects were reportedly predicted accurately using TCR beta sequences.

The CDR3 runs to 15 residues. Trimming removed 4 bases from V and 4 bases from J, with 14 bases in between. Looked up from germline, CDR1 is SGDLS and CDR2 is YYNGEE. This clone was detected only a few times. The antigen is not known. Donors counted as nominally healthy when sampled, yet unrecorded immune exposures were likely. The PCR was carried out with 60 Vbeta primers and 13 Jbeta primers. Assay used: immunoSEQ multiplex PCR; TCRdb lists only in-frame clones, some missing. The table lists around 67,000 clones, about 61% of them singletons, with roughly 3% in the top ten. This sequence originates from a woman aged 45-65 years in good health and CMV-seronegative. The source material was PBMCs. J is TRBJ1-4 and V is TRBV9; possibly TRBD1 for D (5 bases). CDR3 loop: CASSSTTAYNEKLFF. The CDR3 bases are TGTGCCAGCAGCTCGACGACAGCTTATAATGAAAAACTGTTTTTT.